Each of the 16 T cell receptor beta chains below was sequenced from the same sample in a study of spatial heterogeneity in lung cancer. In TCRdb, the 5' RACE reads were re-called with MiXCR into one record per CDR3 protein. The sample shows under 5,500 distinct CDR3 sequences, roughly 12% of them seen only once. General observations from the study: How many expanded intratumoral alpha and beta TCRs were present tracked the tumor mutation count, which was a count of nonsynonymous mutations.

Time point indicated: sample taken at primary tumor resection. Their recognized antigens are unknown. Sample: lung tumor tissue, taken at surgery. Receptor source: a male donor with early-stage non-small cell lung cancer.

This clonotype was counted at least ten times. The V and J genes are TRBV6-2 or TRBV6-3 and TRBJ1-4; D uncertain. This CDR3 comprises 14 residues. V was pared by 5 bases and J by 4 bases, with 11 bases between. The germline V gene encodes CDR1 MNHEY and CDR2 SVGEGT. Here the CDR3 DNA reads TGTGCCAGCAGTATGAACGGCGTTAATGAAAAACTGTTTTTT. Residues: CASSMNGVNEKLFF.

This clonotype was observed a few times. CDR3 coding DNA: TGTGCCAGCAGCCAAAGAAACCCAGGGCAAAACACTGAAGCTTTCTTT. Protein sequence: CASSQRNPGQNTEAFF. V usage is TRBV14 and J usage is TRBJ1-1, with D possibly TRBD1 on 5 matching bases. Germline V gene data show CDR1 as SGHDN and CDR2 as FVKESK. The CDR3 has 16 amino acids. V lost 2 bases to trimming and J lost 2 bases, with 15 bases between them. The whole variable domain, remainder taken from reference TRBV14 and TRBJ1-1, is EAGVTQFPSHSVIEKGQTVTLRCDPISGHDNLYWYRRVMGKEIKFLLHFVKESKQDESGMPNNRFLAERTGGTYSTLKVQPAELEDSGVYFCASSQRNPGQNTEAFFGQGTRLTVV.

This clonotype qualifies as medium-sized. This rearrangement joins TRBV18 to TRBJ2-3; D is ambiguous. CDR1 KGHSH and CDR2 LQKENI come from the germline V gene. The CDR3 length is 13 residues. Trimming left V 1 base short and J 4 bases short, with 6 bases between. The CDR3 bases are TGTGCCAGCTCACCACAGTTCCCAGATACGCAGTATTTT. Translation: CASSPQFPDTQYF.

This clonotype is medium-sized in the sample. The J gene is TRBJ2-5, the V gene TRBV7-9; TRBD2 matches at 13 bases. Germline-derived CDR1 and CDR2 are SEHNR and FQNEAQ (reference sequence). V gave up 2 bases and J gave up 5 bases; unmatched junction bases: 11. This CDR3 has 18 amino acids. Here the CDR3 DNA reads TGTGCCAGCAGCTTAACTCCGGGACTAGCGGGATTTGGGGAGACCCAGTACTTC. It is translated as CASSLTPGLAGFGETQYF.

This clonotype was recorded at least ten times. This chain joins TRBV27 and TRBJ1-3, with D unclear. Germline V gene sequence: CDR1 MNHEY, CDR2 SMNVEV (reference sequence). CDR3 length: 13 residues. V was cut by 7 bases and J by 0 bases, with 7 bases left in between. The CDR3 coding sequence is TGTGCCAGCAAGTTTATCTCTGGAAACACCATATATTTT. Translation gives CASKFISGNTIYF.

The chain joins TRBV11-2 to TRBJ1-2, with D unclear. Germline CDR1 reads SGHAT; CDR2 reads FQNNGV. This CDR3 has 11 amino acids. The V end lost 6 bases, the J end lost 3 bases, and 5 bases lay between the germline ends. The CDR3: CASRADYGYTF. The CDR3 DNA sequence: TGTGCCAGCAGGGCAGACTATGGCTACACCTTC.

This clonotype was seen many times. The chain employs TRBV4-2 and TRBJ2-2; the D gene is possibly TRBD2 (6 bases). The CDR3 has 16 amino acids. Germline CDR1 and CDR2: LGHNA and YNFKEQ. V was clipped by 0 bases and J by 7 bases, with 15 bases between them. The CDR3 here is CASSQDWASEGGELFF. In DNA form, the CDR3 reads TGTGCCAGCAGCCAAGATTGGGCTAGCGAGGGCGGGGAGCTGTTTTTT.

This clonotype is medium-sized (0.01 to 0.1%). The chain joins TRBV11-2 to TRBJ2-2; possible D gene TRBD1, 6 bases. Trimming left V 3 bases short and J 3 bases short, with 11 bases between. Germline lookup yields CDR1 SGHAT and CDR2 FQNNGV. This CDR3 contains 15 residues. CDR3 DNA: TGTGCCAGCAGCTTCGACAGGTTTTACACCGGGGAGCTGTTTTTT. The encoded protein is CASSFDRFYTGELFF.

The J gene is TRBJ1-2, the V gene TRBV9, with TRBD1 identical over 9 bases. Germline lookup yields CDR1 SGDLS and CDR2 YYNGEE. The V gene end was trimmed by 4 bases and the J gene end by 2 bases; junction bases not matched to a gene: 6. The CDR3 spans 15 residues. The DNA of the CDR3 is TGTGCCAGCAGCCCCGCCGGGACAGGGAACTATGGCTACACCTTC. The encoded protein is CASSPAGTGNYGYTF.

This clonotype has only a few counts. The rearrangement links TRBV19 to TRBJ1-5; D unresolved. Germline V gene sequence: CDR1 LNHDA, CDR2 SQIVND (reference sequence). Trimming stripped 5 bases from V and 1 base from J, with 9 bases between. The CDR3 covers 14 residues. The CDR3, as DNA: TGTGCCAGTAGTTCCCTCTTAAGCAATCAGCCCCAGCATTTT. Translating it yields CASSSLLSNQPQHF.

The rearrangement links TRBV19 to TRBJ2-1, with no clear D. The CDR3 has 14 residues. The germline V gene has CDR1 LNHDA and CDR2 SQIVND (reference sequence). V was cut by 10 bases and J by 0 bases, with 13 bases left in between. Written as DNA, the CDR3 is TGTGCCACCTCGGCGAGGCTCTCCTACAATGAGCAGTTCTTC. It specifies CATSARLSYNEQFF.

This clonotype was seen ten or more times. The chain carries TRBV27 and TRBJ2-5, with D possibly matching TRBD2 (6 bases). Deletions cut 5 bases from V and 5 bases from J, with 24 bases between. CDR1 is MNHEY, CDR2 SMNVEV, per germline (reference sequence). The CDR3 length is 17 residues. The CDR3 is CASSPRPPIPGGETQYF. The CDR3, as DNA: TGTGCCAGCAGTCCTCGCCCCCCTATACCAGGAGGGGAGACCCAGTACTTC.

The CDR3 DNA sequence: TGTGCCACCAGCAGGGACCGCTTTAGCAATCAGCCCCAGCATTTT. Translating gives CATSRDRFSNQPQHF. This chain joins TRBV15 and TRBJ1-5; D gene unclear. Deletions cut 3 bases from V and 0 bases from J, with 9 bases between. This CDR3 comprises 15 residues. Germline loops: CDR1 LNHNV, CDR2 YYDKDF (reference sequence).

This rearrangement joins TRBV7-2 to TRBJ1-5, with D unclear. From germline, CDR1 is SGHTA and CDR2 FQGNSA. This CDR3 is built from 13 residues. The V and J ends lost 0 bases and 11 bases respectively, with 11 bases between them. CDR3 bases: TGTGCCAGCAGCTTAGCGCTACAAGGGTCCCAGCATTTT. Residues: CASSLALQGSQHF.

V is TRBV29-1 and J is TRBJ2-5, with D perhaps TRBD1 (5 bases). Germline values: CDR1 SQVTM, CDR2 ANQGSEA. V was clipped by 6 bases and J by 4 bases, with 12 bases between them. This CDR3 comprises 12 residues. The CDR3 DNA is TGCAGCGTGAGCCTGCAGGGAGAGACCCAGTACTTC. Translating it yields CSVSLQGETQYF.

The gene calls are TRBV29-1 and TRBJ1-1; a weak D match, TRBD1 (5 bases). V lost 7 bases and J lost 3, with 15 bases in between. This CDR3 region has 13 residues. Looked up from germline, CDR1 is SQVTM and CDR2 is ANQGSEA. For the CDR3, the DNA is TGCAGCGCCAGGGTGGGCGGTGACACTGAAGCTTTCTTT. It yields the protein CSARVGGDTEAFF.